This TCR beta chain was captured in a study of blood T cell repertoires in COVID-19. The CDR3 loop spans 17 amino acids. Unmatched junction bases numbered 14, after V lost 7 bases and J lost 4 bases. Germline V lookup: CDR1 MDHEN, CDR2 SYDVKM. This table comes from immunoSEQ multiplex PCR, and its TCRdb copy is limited to in-frame clones, with some not included. The repertoire consists of hundreds of thousands of clones, with 70% to 90% occurring once and the leading ten covering around 12%. The clonotype originates from a woman aged 60-75 years with acute or convalescent COVID-19. The sample taken for sequencing was peripheral blood. V and J are TRBV28 and TRBJ2-2; 8 bases map to TRBD2. The CDR3: CASTSLAARAGTGELFF. The CDR3 bases are TGTGCCAGCACCTCACTAGCGGCCAGAGCGGGCACCGGGGAGCTGTTTTTT.